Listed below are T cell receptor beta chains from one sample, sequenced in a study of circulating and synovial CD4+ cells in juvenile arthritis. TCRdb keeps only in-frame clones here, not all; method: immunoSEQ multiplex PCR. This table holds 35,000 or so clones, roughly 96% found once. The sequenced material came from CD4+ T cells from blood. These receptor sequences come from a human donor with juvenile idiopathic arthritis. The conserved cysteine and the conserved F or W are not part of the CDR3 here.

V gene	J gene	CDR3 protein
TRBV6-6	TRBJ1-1	ASSQGGMNTEAF
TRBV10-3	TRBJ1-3	AISEGQGGNTIY
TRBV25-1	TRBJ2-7	ASSARQGAYEQY
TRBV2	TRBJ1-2	ASREGRTYGYT
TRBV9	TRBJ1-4	ASSVGQLATNEKLF
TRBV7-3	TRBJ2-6	ASSPRGPQGALGANVLT
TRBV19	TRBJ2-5	ASTGSTGSETQY
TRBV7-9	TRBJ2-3	ASSFLTPGRETTDTQY
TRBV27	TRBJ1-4	ASTTFPGADEKLF
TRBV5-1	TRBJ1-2	ASSLASEGLYGYT
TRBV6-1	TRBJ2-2	ASTQGLHTGELF
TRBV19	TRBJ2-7	ASSSGTGYYEQY
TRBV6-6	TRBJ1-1	ASSTTQGNTEAF
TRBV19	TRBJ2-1	ASSGLAGDSSYNEQF
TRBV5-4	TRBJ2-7	ASSLLSGGSDEQY
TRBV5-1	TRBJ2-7	ASSADRGSSYEQY
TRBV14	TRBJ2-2	ASSRRTSGTNTGELF
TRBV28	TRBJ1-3	ASSLYRQGVGGNTIY
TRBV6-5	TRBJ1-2	ASSPGQELYGYT
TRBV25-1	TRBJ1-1	ASRGRGPNTEAF
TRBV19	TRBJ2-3	ASSGSSLSTDTQY
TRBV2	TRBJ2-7	ASSEASGAGSEQY
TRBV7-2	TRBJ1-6	ASCRGSSSYNSPLH
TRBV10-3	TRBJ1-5	ATSTGSEQPQH
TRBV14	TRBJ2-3	ASSQGRLAGGYTDTQY